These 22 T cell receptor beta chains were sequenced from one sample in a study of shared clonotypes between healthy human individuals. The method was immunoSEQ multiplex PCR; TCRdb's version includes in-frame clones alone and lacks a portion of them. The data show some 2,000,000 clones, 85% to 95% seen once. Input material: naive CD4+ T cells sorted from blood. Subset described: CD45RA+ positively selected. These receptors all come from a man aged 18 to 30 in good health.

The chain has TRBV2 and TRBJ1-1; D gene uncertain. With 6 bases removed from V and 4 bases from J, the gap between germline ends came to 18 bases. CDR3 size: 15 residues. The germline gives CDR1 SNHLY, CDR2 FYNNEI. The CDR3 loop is CASSPGAGSFTEAFF. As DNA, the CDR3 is TGTGCCAGCAGCCCGGGAGCTGGAAGTTTCACTGAAGCTTTCTTT.

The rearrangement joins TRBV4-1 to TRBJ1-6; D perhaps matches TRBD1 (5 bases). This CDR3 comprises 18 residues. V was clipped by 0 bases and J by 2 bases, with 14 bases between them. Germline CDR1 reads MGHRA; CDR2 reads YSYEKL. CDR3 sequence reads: CASSQDGQGRTYNSPLHF. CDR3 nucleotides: TGCGCCAGCAGCCAAGATGGTCAGGGAAGAACCTATAATTCACCCCTCCACTTT.

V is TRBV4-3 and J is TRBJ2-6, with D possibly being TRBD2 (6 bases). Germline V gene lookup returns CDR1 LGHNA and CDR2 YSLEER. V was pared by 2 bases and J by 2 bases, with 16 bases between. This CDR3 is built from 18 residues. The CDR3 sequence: CASSQRDFLGPGANVLTF. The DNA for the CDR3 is TGCGCCAGCAGCCAACGGGACTTCTTAGGGCCTGGGGCCAACGTCCTGACTTTC.

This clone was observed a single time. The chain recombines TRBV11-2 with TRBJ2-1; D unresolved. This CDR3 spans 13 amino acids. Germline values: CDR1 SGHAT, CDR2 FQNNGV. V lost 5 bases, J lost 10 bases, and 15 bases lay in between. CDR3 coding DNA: TGTGCCAGCAGCCAAAACTTGAGCCCCGAGCAGTTCTTC. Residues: CASSQNLSPEQFF.

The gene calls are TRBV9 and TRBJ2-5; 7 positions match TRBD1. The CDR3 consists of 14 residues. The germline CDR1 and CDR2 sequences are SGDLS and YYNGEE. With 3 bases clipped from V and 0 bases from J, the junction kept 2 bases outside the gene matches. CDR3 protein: CASSATGHQETQYF. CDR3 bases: TGTGCCAGCAGCGCGACAGGGCACCAAGAGACCCAGTACTTC.

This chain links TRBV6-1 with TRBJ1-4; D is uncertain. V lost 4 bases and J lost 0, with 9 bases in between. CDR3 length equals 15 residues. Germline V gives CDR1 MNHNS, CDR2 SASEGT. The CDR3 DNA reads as TGTGCCAGCAGTGCTCCTCCTGCAACTAATGAAAAACTGTTTTTT. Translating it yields CASSAPPATNEKLFF.

The DNA for the CDR3 is TGTGCCAGCAGCTCGACAGGGGACCAGCCCCAGCATTTT. This translates into CASSSTGDQPQHF. This chain links TRBV7-9 with TRBJ1-5; 8 nucleotides align to TRBD1. The trim removed 4 bases at V and 7 bases at J, leaving 3 bases unmatched. Germline V lookup: CDR1 SEHNR, CDR2 FQNEAQ (reference sequence). This CDR3 contains 13 residues.

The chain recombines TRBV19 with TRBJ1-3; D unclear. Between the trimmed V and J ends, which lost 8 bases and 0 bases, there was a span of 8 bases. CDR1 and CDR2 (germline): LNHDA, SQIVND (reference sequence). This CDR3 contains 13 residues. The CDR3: CASAQISGNTIYF. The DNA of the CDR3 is TGTGCCAGTGCCCAGATCTCTGGAAACACCATATATTTT.

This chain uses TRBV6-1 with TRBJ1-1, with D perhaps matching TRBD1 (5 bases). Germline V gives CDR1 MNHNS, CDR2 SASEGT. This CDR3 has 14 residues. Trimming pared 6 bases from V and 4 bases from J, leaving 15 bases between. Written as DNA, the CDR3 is TGTGCCAGCAGACTCAGGGACTTGGGCACTGAAGCTTTCTTT. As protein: CASRLRDLGTEAFF.

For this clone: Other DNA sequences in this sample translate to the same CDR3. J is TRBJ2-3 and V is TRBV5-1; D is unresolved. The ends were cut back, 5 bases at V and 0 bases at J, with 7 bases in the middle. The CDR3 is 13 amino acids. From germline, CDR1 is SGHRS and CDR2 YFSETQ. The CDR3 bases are TGCGCCAGCAGGGTGGGAAGCACAGATACGCAGTATTTT. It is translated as CASRVGSTDTQYF.

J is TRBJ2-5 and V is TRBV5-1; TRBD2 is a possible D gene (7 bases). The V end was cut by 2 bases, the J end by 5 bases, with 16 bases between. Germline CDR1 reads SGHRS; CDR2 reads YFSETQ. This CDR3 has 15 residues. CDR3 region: CASSFRGGPPETQYF. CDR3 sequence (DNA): TGCGCCAGCAGCTTCAGGGGAGGGCCTCCGGAGACCCAGTACTTC. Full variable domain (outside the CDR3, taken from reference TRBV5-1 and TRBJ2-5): KAGVTQTPRYLIKTRGQQVTLSCSPISGHRSVSWYQQTPGQGLQFLFEYFSETQRNKGNFPGRFSGRQFSNSRSEMNVSTLELGDSALYLCASSFRGGPPETQYFGPGTRLLVL.

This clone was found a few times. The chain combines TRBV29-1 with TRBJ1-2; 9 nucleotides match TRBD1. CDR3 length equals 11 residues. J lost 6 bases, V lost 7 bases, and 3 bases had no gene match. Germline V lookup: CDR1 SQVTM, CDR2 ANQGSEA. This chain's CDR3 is CSGRQGDGYTF. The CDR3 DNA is TGCAGCGGCCGACAGGGGGATGGCTACACCTTC.

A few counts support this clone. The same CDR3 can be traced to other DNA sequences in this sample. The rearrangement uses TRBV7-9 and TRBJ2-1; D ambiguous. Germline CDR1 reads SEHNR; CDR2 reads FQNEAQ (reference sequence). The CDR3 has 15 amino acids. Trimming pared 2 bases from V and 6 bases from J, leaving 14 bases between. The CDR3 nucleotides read TGTGCCAGCAGCTTATCTGGGATCATGGGCAATGAGCAGTTCTTC. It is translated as CASSLSGIMGNEQFF. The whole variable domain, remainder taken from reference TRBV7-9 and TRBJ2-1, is DTGVSQNPRHKITKRGQNVTFRCDPISEHNRLYWYRQTLGQGPEFLTYFQNEAQLEKSRLLSDRFSAERPKGSFSTLEIQRTEQGDSAMYLCASSLSGIMGNEQFFGPGTRLTVL.

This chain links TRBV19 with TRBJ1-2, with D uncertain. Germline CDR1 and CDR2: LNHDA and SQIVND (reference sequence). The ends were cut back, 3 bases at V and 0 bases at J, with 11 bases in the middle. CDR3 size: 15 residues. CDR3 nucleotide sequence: TGTGCCAGTAGTATCGCGCCCACTACTAACTATGGCTACACCTTC. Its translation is CASSIAPTTNYGYTF. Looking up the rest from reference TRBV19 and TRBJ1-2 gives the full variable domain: DGGITQSPKYLFRKEGQNVTLSCEQNLNHDAMYWYRQDPGQGLRLIYYSQIVNDFQKGDIAEGYSVSREKKESFPLTVTSAQKNPTAFYLCASSIAPTTNYGYTFGSGTRLTVV.

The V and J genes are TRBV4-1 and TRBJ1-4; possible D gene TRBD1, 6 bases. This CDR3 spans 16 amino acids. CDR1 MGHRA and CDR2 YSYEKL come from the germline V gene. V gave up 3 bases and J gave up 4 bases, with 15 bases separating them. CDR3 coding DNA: TGCGCCAGCAGCCATCTCAGGGGCCGTGATAATGAAAAACTGTTTTTT. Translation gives CASSHLRGRDNEKLFF.

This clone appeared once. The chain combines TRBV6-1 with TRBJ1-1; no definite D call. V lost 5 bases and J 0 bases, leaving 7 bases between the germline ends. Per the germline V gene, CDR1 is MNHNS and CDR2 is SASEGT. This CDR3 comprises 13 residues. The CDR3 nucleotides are TGTGCCAGCAGTACACAGATGAACACTGAAGCTTTCTTT. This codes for CASSTQMNTEAFF.

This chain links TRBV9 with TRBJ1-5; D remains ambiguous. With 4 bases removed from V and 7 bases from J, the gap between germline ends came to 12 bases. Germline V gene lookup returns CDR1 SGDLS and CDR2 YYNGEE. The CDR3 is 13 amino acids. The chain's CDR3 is CASSLEAGQPQHF. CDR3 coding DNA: TGTGCCAGCAGCCTTGAGGCGGGGCAGCCCCAGCATTTT.

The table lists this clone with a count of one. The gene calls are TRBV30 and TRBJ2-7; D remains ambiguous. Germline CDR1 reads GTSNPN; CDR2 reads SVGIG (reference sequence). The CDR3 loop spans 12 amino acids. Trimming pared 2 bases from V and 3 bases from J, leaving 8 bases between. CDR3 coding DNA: TGTGCCTGGAGTCAGGTGGGCTACGAGCAGTACTTC. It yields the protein CAWSQVGYEQYF.

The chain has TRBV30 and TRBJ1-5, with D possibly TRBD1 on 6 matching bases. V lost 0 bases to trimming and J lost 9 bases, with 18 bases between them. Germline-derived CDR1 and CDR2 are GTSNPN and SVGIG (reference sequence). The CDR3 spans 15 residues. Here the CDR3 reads CAWSVPGAGIRPQHF. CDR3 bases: TGTGCCTGGAGTGTACCAGGGGCGGGAATTCGGCCCCAGCATTTT.

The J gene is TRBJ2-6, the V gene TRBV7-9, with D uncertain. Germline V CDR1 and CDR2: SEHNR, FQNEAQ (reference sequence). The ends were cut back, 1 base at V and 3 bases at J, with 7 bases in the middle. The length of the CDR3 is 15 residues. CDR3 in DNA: TGTGCCAGCAGCTTAGACTTGGGTGGGGCCAACGTCCTGACTTTC. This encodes CASSLDLGGANVLTF.

The CDR3 spells CAIAQGLESNQPQHF. The CDR3 DNA reads as TGTGCCATCGCACAGGGGTTAGAGAGCAATCAGCCCCAGCATTTT. The V and J genes are TRBV10-3 and TRBJ1-5; TRBD1 agrees at 7 bases. V shed 8 bases and J 1 base; nucleotides not matched to a gene: 8. CDR1 is ENHRY, CDR2 SYGVKD, per germline. CDR3 length: 15 amino acids.

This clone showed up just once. CDR3 DNA: TGTGCCAGCAGCTACCAGGGCCCAGCCACTGAAGCTTTCTTT. This encodes CASSYQGPATEAFF. The rearrangement joins TRBV7-9 to TRBJ1-1, with D perhaps matching TRBD1 (5 bases). The CDR3 has 14 residues. V shed 4 bases and J shed 4 bases, with 13 bases lying between them. In germline, CDR1 is SEHNR, CDR2 FQNEAQ (reference sequence).